This T cell receptor beta chain stems from a study of shared clonotypes between healthy human individuals. Notes on the study in general: Shared clonotypes: about 4.6% naive CD4, approximately 3.4% naive CD8, about 2.4% memory CD4, 0.4% memory CD8.

As for this clone: Its target is unknown.

Roughly 30,000 T cell genomes (roughly 0.2 ug DNA) went into each sorted-subset replicate. Sequenced by immunoSEQ multiplex PCR; TCRdb stores in-frame clones only, minus some. The sample consists of 2 million to 3 million clones, roughly 93% of them appearing once. The germline V and J ends were trimmed by 3 bases and 11 bases, with 13 bases remaining between them. The CDR3 loop spans 12 amino acids. Germline assignment: CDR1 LNHDA and CDR2 SQIVND (reference sequence). The clonotype was recovered from a young man in good health. Some clones in this sample may be carry-over from other donors' samples. Material for sequencing was naive CD4+ T cells from PBMCs. Subset denoted: CD45RA+ positively selected. The chain employs TRBV19 and TRBJ1-1; D is undetermined. The CDR3: CASSILGLGAFF. The CDR3 nucleotides read TGTGCCAGTAGTATTCTAGGGTTGGGGGCTTTCTTT.